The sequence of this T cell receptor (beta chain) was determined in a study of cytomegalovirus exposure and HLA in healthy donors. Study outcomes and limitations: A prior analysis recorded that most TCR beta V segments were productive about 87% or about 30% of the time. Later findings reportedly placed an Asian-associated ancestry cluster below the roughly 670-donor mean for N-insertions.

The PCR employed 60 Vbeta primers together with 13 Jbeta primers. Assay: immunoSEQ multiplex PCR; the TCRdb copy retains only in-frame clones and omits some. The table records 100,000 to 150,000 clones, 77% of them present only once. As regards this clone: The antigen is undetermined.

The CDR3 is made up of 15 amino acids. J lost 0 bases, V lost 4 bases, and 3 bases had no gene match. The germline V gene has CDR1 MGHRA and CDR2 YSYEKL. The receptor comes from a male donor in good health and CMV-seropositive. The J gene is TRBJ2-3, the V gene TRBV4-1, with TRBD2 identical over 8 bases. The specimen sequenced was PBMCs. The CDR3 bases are TGCGCCAGCAGCCCCTTAGCGGGGAGCACAGATACGCAGTATTTT. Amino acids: CASSPLAGSTDTQYF.